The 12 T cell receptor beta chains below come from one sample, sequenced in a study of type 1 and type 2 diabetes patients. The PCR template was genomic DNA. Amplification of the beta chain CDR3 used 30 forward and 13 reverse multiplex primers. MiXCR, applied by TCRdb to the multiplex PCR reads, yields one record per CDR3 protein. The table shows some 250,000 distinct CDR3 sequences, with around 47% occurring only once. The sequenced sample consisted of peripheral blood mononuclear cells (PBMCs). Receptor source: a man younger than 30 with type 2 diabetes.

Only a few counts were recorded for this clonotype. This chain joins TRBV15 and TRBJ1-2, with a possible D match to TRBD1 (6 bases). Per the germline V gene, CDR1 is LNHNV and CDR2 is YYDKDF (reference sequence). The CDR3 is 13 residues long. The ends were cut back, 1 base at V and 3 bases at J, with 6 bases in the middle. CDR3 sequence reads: CATSRGTDYGYTF. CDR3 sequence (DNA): TGTGCCACCAGCAGAGGGACAGACTATGGCTACACCTTC.

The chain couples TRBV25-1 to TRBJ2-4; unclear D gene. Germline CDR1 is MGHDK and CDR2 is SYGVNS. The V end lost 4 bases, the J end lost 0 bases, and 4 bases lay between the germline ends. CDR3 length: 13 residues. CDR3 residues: CASSALAKNIQYF. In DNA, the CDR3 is TGTGCCAGCAGTGCCTTAGCCAAAAACATTCAGTACTTC.

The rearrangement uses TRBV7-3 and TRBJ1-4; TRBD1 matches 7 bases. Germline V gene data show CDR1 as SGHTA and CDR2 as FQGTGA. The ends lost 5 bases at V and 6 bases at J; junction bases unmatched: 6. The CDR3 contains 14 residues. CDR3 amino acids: CASSIRQGYEKLFF. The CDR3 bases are TGTGCCAGCAGCATAAGACAGGGTTATGAAAAACTGTTTTTT.

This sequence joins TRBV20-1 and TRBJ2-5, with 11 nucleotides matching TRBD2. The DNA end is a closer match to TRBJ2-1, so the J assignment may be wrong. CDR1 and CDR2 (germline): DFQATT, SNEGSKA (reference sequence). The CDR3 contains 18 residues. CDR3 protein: CSARENRGSGGAANEQFF. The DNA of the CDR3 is TGCAGTGCTAGAGAAAATCGGGGTAGCGGGGGGGCCGCCAATGAGCAGTTCTTC.

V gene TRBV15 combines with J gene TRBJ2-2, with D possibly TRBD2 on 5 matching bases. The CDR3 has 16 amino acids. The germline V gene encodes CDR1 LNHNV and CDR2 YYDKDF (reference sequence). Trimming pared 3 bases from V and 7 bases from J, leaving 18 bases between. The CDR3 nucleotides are TGTGCCACCAGCAGGCGGGCCTTAGAAATGGGCGGGGAGCTGTTTTTT. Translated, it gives CATSRRALEMGGELFF.

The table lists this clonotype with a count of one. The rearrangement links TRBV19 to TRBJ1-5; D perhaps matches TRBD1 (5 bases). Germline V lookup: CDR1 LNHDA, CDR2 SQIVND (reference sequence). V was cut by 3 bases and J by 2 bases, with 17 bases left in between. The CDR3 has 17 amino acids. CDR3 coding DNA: TGTGCCAGTAGTATGCCGATCCAGGGCGACGGCAATCAGCCCCAGCATTTT. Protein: CASSMPIQGDGNQPQHF.

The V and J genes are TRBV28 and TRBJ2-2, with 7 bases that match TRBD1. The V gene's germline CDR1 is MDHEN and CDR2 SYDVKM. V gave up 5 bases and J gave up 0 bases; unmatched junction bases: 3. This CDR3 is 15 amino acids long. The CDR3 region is CASSNRGPNTGELFF. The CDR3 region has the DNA TGTGCCAGCAGTAACAGGGGCCCGAACACCGGGGAGCTGTTTTTT.

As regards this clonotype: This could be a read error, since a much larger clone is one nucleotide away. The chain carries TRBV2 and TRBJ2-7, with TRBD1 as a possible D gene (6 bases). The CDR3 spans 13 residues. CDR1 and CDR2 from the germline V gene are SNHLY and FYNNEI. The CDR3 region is CAGSPTGLGEQYF. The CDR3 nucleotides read TGTGCCGGCAGTCCGACAGGATTGGGCGAGCAGTACTTC.

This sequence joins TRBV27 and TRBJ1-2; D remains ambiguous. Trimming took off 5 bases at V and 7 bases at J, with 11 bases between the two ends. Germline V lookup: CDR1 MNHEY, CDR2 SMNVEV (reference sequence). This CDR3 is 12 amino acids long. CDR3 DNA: TGTGCCAGCAGTGAATCGGTCGGTGGCTACACCTTC. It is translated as CASSESVGGYTF.

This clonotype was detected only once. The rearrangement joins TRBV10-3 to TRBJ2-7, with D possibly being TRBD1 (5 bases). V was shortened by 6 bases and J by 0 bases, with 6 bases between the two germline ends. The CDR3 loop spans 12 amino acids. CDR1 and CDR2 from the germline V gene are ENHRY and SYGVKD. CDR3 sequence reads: CAISQGSYEQYF. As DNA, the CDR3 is TGTGCCATCAGCCAGGGCTCCTACGAGCAGTACTTC.

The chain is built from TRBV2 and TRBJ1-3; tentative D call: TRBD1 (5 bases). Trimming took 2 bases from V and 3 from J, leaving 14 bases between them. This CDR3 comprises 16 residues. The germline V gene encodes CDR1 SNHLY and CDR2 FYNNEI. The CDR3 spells CASSEYGQGFGNTIYF. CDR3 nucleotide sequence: TGTGCCAGCAGTGAATACGGCCAGGGATTTGGAAACACCATATATTTT.

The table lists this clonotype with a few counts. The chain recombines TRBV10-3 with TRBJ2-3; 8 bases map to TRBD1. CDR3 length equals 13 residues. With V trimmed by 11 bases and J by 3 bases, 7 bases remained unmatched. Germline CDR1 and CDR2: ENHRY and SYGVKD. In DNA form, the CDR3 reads TGTGCCGCGCGGGGACAGGAAACAGATACGCAGTATTTT. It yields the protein CAARGQETDTQYF.